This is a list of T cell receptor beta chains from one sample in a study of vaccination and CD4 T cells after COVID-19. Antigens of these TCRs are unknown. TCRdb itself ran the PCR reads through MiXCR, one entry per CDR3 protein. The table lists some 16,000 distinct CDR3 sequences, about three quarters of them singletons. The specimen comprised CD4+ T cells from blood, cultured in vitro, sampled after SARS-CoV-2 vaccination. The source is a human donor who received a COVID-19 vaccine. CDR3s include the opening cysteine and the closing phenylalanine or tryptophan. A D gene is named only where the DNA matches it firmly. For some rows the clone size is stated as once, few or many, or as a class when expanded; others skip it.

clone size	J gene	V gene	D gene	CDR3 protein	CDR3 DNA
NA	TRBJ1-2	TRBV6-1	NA	CASSEVGSHYGYTF	TGTGCCAGCAGTGAAGTGGGCAGCCACTATGGCTACACCTTC
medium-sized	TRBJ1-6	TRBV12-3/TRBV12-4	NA	CASSRTGTRSSYNSPLHF	TGTGCCAGCAGCAGAACCGGGACTCGGAGCTCCTATAATTCACCCCTCCACTTT
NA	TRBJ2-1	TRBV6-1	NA	CASIGTVDNEQFF	TGTGCCAGCATCGGGACCGTCGACAATGAGCAGTTCTTC
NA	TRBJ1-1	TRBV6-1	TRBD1	CASRLTGQGARAFF	TGTGCCAGCAGGTTAACGGGACAGGGGGCGCGAGCTTTCTTT
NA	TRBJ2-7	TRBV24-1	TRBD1	CATSAAQGFPYEQYF	TGTGCCACCAGTGCCGCACAGGGGTTTCCCTACGAGCAGTACTTC
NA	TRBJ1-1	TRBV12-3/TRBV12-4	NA	CASSREGGNTEAFF	TGTGCCAGCAGTCGTGAGGGGGGGAACACTGAAGCTTTCTTT
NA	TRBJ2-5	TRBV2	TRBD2	CASDQLAGGETQYF	TGTGCCAGCGATCAACTAGCGGGGGGTGAGACCCAGTACTTC
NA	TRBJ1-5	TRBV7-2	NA	CASSLVWGGAHSNQPQHF	TGTGCCAGCAGCTTAGTTTGGGGAGGGGCCCATAGCAATCAGCCCCAGCATTTT
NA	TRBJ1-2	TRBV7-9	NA	CASSPGAGQRYGYTF	TGTGCCAGCAGCCCGGGTGCCGGACAGCGGTATGGCTACACCTTC
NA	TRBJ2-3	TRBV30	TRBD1	CAWSEGQLTDTQYF	TGTGCCTGGAGTGAGGGACAGCTCACAGATACGCAGTATTTT
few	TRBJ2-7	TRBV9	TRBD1	CASSPPGQGIYEQYF	TGTGCCAGCAGCCCCCCAGGACAGGGGATATACGAGCAGTACTTC
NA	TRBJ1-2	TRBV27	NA	CASSSGLNRRLEDGYTF	TGTGCCAGCAGTTCCGGATTGAACAGGAGGCTGGAAGATGGCTACACCTTC
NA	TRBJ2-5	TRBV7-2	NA	CASSLPRFKETQYF	TGTGCCAGCAGCTTACCTAGGTTTAAGGAGACCCAGTACTTC
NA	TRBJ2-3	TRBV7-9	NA	CASSFPPYSTTDTQYF	TGTGCCAGCAGCTTCCCGCCATACAGCACCACAGATACGCAGTATTTT
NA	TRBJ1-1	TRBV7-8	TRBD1	CASSLGQGATEAFF	TGTGCCAGCAGTCTTGGACAGGGGGCGACTGAAGCTTTCTTT
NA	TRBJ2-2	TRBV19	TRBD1	CASRTGLGELFF	TGTGCCAGTAGGACAGGGCTCGGGGAGCTGTTTTTT
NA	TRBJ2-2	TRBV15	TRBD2	CATSRPGLADFNTGELFF	TGTGCCACCAGCAGACCGGGACTAGCGGACTTTAACACCGGGGAGCTGTTTTTT
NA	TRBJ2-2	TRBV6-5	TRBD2	CASSYSRGGNTGELFF	TGTGCCAGCAGTTACTCCCGGGGGGGGAACACCGGGGAGCTGTTTTTT
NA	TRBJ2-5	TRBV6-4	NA	CASRRQETQYF	TGTGCCAGCAGGAGACAAGAGACCCAGTACTTC
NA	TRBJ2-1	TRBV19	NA	CAAQRGREGEQFF	TGTGCCGCCCAGAGGGGACGCGAGGGAGAGCAGTTCTTC
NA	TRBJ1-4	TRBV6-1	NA	CASSRDLNEKLFF	TGTGCCAGCAGTCGGGACTTGAATGAAAAACTGTTTTTT
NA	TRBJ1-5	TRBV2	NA	CASWFIGDRETQHF	TGTGCCAGCTGGTTTATCGGGGATCGAGAGACCCAGCATTTT
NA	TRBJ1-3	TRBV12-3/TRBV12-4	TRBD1	CASSLVGTGGVNTIYF	TGTGCCAGCAGTTTAGTCGGGACAGGGGGCGTAAACACCATATATTTT
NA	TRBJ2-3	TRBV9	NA	CASSVNPEGPDTQYF	TGTGCCAGCAGCGTTAACCCTGAGGGGCCAGATACGCAGTATTTT
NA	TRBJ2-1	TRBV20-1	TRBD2	CSAPPGLAMGNEQFF	TGCAGTGCTCCCCCGGGACTAGCGATGGGTAATGAGCAGTTCTTC
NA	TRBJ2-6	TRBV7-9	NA	CASSPRGSGANVLTF	TGTGCCAGCAGCCCACGGGGCTCTGGGGCCAACGTCCTGACTTTC
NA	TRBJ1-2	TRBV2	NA	CASSETEGVLNYGYTF	TGTGCCAGCAGTGAAACGGAGGGGGTCCTCAACTATGGCTACACCTTC
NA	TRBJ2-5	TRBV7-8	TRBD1	CASSLQPGGGETQYF	TGTGCCAGCAGCCTTCAACCAGGGGGCGGAGAGACCCAGTACTTC
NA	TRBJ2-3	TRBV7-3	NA	CASSPSRGGADTQYF	TGTGCCAGCAGCCCCTCTAGGGGGGGGGCAGATACGCAGTATTTT
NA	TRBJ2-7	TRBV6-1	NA	CASSAPRGGGLSYEQYF	TGTGCCAGCAGTGCCCCCAGGGGCGGGGGCCTTTCCTACGAGCAGTACTTC
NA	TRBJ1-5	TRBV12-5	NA	CASGLVIGRGLQPQHF	TGTGCTAGTGGTTTGGTAATCGGTCGGGGACTTCAGCCCCAGCATTTT
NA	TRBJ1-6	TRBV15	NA	CATSRASDSPLHF	TGTGCCACCAGCAGAGCGTCGGATTCACCCCTCCACTTT
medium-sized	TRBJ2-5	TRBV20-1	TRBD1	CSARGQGGGETQYF	TGCAGTGCTAGGGGACAGGGGGGAGGAGAGACCCAGTACTTC
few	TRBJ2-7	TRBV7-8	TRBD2	CASSLASSGGGYEQYF	TGTGCCAGCAGCTTGGCCTCTAGCGGGGGGGGCTACGAGCAGTACTTC
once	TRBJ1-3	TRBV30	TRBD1	CAWATGDWGNTIYF	TGTGCCTGGGCCACAGGGGACTGGGGGAACACCATATATTTT
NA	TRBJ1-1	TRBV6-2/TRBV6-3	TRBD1	CASSYRPGTGNGAFF	TGTGCCAGCAGTTACCGTCCCGGGACAGGGAATGGCGCTTTCTTT
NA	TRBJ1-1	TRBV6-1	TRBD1	CATRQGMNTEAFF	TGTGCCACCCGACAGGGGATGAACACTGAAGCTTTCTTT
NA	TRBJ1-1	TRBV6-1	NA	CASSGWRGTEAFF	TGTGCCAGCAGTGGGTGGCGTGGCACTGAAGCTTTCTTT
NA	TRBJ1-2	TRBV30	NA	CAWSGNRDGHYGYTF	TGTGCCTGGAGTGGGAACCGGGACGGTCACTATGGCTACACCTTC
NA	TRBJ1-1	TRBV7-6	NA	CASSARRGGANTEAFF	TGTGCCAGCAGCGCCCGGCGGGGAGGGGCGAACACTGAAGCTTTCTTT
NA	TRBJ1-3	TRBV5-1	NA	CASSLAGGGSGNTIYF	TGCGCCAGCAGCTTGGCCGGGGGGGGCTCTGGAAACACCATATATTTT
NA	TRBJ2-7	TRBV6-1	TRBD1	CATQRRQGDYEQYF	TGTGCCACGCAACGGCGGCAGGGGGACTACGAGCAGTACTTC
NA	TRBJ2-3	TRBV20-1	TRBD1	CSALGDRGADTQYF	TGCAGTGCTCTAGGGGACAGGGGTGCAGATACGCAGTATTTT
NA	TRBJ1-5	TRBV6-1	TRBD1	CATHEGTGPGQPQHF	TGTGCCACCCATGAGGGGACAGGGCCGGGACAGCCCCAGCATTTT
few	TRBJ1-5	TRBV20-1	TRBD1	CSATPGQGGNQPQHF	TGCAGTGCTACCCCTGGACAGGGGGGCAATCAGCCCCAGCATTTT
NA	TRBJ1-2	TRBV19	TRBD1	CASSIGDREPTF	TGTGCCAGTAGTATTGGTGACAGGGAGCCCACCTTC
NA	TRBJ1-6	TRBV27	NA	CASSPLGEHSPLHF	TGTGCCAGCAGTCCCCTAGGAGAGCATTCACCCCTCCACTTT
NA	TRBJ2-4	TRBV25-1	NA	CASSSSGAGNIQYF	TGTGCCAGCAGTTCGTCAGGGGCAGGTAACATTCAGTACTTC
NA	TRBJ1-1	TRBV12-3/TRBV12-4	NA	CASSLAGGLAEAFF	TGTGCCAGCAGTTTAGCGGGGGGGTTGGCTGAAGCTTTCTTT
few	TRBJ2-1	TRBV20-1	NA	CSAGSLLSSYNEQFF	TGCAGTGCTGGATCACTCCTGAGCTCCTACAATGAGCAGTTCTTC
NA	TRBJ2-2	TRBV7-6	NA	CASSPQANTGELFF	TGTGCCAGCAGCCCGCAAGCGAACACCGGGGAGCTGTTTTTT
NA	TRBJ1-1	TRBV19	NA	CASGWPGVTEAFF	TGTGCCAGTGGGTGGCCAGGGGTAACTGAAGCTTTCTTT
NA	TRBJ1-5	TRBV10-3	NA	CAISEVTNQPQHF	TGTGCCATCAGTGAGGTGACAAATCAGCCCCAGCATTTT
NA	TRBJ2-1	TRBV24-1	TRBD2	CATSGGTSGTSYNEQFF	TGTGCCACCAGTGGTGGGACTAGCGGCACGTCCTACAATGAGCAGTTCTTC
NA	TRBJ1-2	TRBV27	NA	CASSLRSGNNYGYTF	TGTGCCAGCAGTTTAAGGTCCGGGAACAACTATGGCTACACCTTC
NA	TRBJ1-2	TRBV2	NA	CASSGQRALYGYTF	TGTGCCAGCAGTGGTCAGAGGGCCCTCTATGGCTACACCTTC
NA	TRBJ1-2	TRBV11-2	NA	CASSLRAGPHF	TGTGCCAGCAGCCTACGGGCTGGGCCTCACTTC
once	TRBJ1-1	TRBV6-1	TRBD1	CASRPGQGAFTEAFF	TGTGCCAGCAGACCGGGACAGGGGGCTTTCACTGAAGCTTTCTTT
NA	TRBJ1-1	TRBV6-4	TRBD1	CASSRQGDTEAFF	TGTGCCAGCAGTAGACAGGGAGACACTGAAGCTTTCTTT
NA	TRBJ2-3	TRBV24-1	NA	CATSEAKTGYGADTQYF	TGTGCCACCAGTGAGGCAAAGACAGGTTATGGCGCAGATACGCAGTATTTT